The clone carrying this T cell receptor (beta chain) came up many times. Its specificity is not known. The data are from a study of identical twins. A universal primer site was added by template switching, and unique molecular identifiers were carried by the cDNA. TCRdb re-called the 5' RACE reads with MiXCR, one entry per CDR3 protein. The sample has about 340,000 distinct CDR3 sequences, about 9% seen once. Study-level points and caveats: Twins' excess sharing was less marked for out-of-frame beta sequences. Clonotypes of the beta chain that were abundant in cord blood carried fewer insertions (memory repertoires showed none).

The sequenced material came from naive T cells sorted from blood. This sequence originates from a woman aged 45-65 years in good health.

The DNA of the CDR3 is TGTGCCAGCGGTCGGGGGTGGAACTATGGCTACACCTTC. It encodes CASGRGWNYGYTF. The genes are TRBV27 and TRBJ1-2, with D possibly being TRBD1 (5 bases). Trimming stripped 8 bases from V and 2 bases from J, with 12 bases between. There are 13 residues in the CDR3. Germline V CDR1 and CDR2: MNHEY, SMNVEV (reference sequence).